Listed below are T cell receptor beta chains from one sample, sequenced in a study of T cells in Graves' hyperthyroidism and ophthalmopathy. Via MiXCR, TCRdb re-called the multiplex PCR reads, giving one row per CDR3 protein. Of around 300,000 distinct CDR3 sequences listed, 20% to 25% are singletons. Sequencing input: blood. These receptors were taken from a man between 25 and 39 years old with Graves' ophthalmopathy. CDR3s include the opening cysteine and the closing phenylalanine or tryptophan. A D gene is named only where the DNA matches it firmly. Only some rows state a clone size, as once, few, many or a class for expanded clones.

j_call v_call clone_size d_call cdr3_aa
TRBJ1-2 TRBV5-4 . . CASSSGPNYGYTF
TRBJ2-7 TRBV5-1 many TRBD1 CASSLIQGAYEQYF
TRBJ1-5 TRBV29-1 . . CSVASGTNSNQPQHF
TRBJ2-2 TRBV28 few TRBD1 CAILSGTGDTGELFF
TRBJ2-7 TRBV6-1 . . CASRGAGVGSEQYF
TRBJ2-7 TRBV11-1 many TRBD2 CASSLTGTSGSGYEQYF
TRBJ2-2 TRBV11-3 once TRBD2 CASSETSGTGGELFF
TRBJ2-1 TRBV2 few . CASSAENEQFF
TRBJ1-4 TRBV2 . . CASSGGTGKEKLFF
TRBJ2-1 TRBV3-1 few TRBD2 CASGASGNLNEQFF
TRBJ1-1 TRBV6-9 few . CASSYVQTNTEAFF
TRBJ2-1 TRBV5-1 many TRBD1 CASSLEGQVHNEQFF
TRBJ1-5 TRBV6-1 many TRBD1 CASSELMGQSYLSNQPQHF
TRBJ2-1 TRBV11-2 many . CASSGGRGPYEQFF
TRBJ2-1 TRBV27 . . CASSPRNNEQFF
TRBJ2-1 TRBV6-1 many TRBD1 CASSAGGTNEQFF
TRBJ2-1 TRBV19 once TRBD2 CASGRTSSEQIF
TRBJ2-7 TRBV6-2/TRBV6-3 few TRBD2 CASSKGLAYEQYF
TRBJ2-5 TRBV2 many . CASSAETGARLETQYF
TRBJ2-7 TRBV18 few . CASSPGVGTHEQYF
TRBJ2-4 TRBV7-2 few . CASSHGGIQYF
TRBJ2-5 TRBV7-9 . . CASSRDSETQYF
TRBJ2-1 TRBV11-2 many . CASSSLAGQAIEQFF
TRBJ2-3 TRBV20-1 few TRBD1 CSAADRVRTDTQYF
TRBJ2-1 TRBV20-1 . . CSARGAGVQQFF
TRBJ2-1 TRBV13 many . CASSPGTYYNEQFF
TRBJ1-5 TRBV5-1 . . CASSLWTDQPQHF
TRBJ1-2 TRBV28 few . CASSLLTGGGYTF
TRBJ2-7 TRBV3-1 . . CASSPSGKAYEQYF
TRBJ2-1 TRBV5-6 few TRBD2 CASSLVRLADYNEQFF
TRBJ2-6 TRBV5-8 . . CAGSPGDLSGANVLTF
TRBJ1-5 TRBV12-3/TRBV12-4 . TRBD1 CASSWGQGSRNQPQHF
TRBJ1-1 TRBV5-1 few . CASSLLQMNTEAFF
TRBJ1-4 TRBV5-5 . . CASSAPGPSEKLFF
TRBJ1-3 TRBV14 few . CASSQVGLSGNTIYF
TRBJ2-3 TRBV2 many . CASSVYSSTDTQYF
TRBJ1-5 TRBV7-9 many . CASSLEGQPQHF